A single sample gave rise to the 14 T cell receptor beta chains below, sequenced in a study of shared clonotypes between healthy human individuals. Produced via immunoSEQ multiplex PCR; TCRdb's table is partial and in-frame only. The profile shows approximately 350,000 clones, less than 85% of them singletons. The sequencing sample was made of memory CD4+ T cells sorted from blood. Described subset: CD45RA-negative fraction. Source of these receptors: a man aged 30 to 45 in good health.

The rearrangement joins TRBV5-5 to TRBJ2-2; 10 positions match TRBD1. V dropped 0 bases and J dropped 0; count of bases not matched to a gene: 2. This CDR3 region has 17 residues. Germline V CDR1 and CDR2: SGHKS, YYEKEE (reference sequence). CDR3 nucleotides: TGTGCCAGCAGCTTGGCCGGGACAGGGGCGAACACCGGGGAGCTGTTTTTT. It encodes CASSLAGTGANTGELFF. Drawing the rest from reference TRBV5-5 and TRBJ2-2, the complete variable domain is DAGVTQSPTHLIKTRGQQVTLRCSPISGHKSVSWYQQVLGQGPQFIFQYYEKEERGRGNFPDRFSARQFPNYSSELNVNALLLGDSALYLCASSLAGTGANTGELFFGEGSRLTVL.

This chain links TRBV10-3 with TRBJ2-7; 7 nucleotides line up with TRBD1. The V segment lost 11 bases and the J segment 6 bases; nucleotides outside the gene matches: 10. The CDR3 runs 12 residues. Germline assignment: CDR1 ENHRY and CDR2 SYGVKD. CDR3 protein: CAAGQDQGEQYF. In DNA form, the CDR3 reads TGTGCCGCTGGACAGGATCAGGGCGAGCAGTACTTC.

The CDR3 nucleotides read TGCGCCAGCAGCTTGCGCGGGGGGACTAGCGGCAAGGACTACGAGCAGTACTTC. Protein product: CASSLRGGTSGKDYEQYF. The rearrangement joins TRBV5-1 to TRBJ2-7; 11 bases align to TRBD2. The germline V gene encodes CDR1 SGHRS and CDR2 YFSETQ. The CDR3 runs to 18 residues. J gave up 3 bases and V 1 base, and 12 bases lay outside the gene matches.

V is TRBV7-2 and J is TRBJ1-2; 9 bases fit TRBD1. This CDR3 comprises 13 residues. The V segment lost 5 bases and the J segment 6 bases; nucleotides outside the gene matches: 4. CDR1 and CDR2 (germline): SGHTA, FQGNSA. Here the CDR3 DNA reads TGTGCCAGCAGCCGGGACAGGGTTAATGGCTACACCTTC. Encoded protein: CASSRDRVNGYTF.

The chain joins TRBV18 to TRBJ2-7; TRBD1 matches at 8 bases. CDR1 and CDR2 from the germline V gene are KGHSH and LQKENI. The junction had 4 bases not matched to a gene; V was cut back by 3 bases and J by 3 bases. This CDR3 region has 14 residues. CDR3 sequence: CASSPVGQGYEQYF. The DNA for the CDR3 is TGTGCCAGCTCACCCGTCGGACAGGGCTACGAGCAGTACTTC.

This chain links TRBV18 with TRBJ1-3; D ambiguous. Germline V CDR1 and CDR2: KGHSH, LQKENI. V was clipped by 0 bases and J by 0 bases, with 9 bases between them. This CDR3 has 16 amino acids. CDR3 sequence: CASSPPTGFSGNTIYF. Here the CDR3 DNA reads TGTGCCAGCTCACCACCGACGGGATTCTCTGGAAACACCATATATTTT.

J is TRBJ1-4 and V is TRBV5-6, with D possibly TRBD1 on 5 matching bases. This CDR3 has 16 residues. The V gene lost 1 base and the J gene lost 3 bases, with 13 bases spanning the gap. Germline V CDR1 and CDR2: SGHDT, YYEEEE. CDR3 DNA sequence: TGTGCCAGCAGCTTGTCCCCCAGGGACCCTAATGAAAAACTGTTTTTT. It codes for CASSLSPRDPNEKLFF.

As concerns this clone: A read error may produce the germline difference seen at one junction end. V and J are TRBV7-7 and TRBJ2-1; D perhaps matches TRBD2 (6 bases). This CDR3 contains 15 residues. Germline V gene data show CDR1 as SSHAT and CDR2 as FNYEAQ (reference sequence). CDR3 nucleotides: TGTGCTAGCAGCTATCGATTCGGAGGGTACAATGAGCAGTTCTTC. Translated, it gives CASSYRFGGYNEQFF.

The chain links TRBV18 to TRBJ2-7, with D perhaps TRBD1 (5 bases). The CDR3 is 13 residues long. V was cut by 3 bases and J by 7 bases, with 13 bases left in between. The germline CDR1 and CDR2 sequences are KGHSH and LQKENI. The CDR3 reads CASSPGWGEEQYF. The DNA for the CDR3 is TGTGCCAGCTCACCCGGCTGGGGCGAGGAGCAGTACTTC.

Here the CDR3 reads CASTVHRSSTDTQYF. In nucleotides, the CDR3 is TGTGCCAGCACGGTACACAGAAGTAGCACAGATACGCAGTATTTT. V is TRBV6-1 and J is TRBJ2-3; D uncertain. This CDR3 spans 15 amino acids. The ends were cut back, 7 bases at V and 0 bases at J, with 14 bases in the middle. CDR1 and CDR2 from the germline V gene are MNHNS and SASEGT.

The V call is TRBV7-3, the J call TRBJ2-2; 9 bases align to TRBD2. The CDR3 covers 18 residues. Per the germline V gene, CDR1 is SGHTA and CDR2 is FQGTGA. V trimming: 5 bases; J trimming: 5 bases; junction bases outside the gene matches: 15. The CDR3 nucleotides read TGTGCCAGCAGCCCCCGCCCGGGCAGCGGGAGGAAGACCGGGGAGCTGTTTTTT. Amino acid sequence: CASSPRPGSGRKTGELFF.

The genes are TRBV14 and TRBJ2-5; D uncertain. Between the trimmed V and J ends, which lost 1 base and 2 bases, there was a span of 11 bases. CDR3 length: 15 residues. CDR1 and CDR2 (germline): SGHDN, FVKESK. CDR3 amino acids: CASSQGRLRQETQYF. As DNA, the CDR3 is TGTGCCAGCAGCCAAGGTCGCCTCCGGCAAGAGACCCAGTACTTC.

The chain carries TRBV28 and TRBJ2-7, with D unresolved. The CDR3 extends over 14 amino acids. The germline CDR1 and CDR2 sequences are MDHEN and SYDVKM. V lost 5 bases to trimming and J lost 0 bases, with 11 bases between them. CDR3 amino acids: CASSPPASSYEQYF. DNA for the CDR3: TGTGCCAGCAGTCCTCCGGCGAGCTCCTACGAGCAGTACTTC.

The DNA of the CDR3 is TGTGCCAGCAGTCCACGGACAGGGGGCACCGGGGAGCTGTTTTTT. Translation: CASSPRTGGTGELFF. The rearrangement uses TRBV6-5 and TRBJ2-2; 10 bases align to TRBD1. The CDR3 consists of 15 residues. Looked up from germline, CDR1 is MNHEY and CDR2 is SVGAGI. J gave up 4 bases and V 5 bases, and 4 bases lay outside the gene matches.